The present TCR beta chain was sequenced within a study of shared clonotypes between healthy human individuals (dated by TCRdb to 2020 to 2021). Regarding the study in general: Three men and two women, aged 18 to 49 years, made up the cohort. For each donor, CD4 naive and CD4 memory were each run on three plates, CD8 naive on two plates, and CD8 memory on one plate. To estimate repertoire size and how much clonotype sharing occurs between individuals, the study deeply sequenced the blood TCR repertoires of five healthy adults. Libraries were prepared and TCR repertoires were sequenced by different laboratories using diverse techniques, in order to increase sequencing depth and limit assay-specific biases. Leukapheresis yielded between about 0.8 and 8.9 billion PBMCs per donor. The paper as a whole reports these results and caveats: Because the study included only a small number of donors, the genetic and exposure-history diversity represented was limited. Across a few donors, approximately 4.9% of naive CD4, around 3.5% of naive CD8, roughly 2.3% of memory CD4, and 0.4% of memory CD8 clonotypes were shared. Estimated clonotype richness was generally larger for naive than for memory subsets. Sampling was limited to blood, and TCR repertoires in tissue likely differ from TCR repertoires in blood. Based on pairwise subsampling, the degree of clonotype sharing among donors was expected to be affected by sequencing depth. Compared with non-shared clonotypes, clonotypes shared by all four sorted-subset donors had higher generation probabilities. Rarefaction of sorted-subset datasets indicated incomplete sequencing despite the large sequencing depth.

Turning to this clone: It lacks a known antigen. Nothing much larger sits one base from this clone, and base qualities are not available.

V and J lose 3 bases and 0 bases, and a span of 8 bases separates them. From the cysteine through the phenylalanine, the CDR3 covers 14 amino acids. This entry keeps only the CDR3 DNA: 42 bases, framed from base 1. From the germline V gene, CDR1 is SGHAT and CDR2 is FQNNGV. TCR CDR3 regions were amplified from genomic DNA by multiplex PCR using the deep immunoSEQ assay. Extracted genomic DNA from each cell subset was distributed evenly across all wells of several immunoSEQ 96-well plates, and each plate was treated as a replicate. For sorted subsets, around 200 ng genomic DNA, equal to about 30,000 T cell genomes, was loaded into each replicate PCR. The purified libraries were quantified using a Qubit 3.0 fluorometer, sized with a Bioanalyzer 2100, and then quantified again using the KAPA Library Quantification kit. A separate single-read 150-cycle Illumina NextSeq 550 flow cell was used to sequence each immunoSEQ 96-well plate. For the original study's pipeline: The immunoSEQ output contained only junctional sequences without quality scores, so filtering could not match that applied to full-length reads. Sequences were annotated with PyIR, a Python wrapper for IgBLAST v1.9, and V/J genes and CDR3 were assigned using IMGT germline references. Reads were filtered out if the reads had weak V/J assignments (E-value above 1e-6), no CDR3, stop codons, out-of-frame junctions, or ambiguous translated residues. V3J clonotypes were defined by identical inferred V gene, J gene, and CDR3 amino acid sequence. The percentage overlap between two repertoires was calculated by dividing the number of shared unique clonotypes by the size of the smaller repertoire. Repertoire richness was assessed with RTK rarefaction, the Chao1 estimator, and Recon v2.1 estimates of unobserved clonotypes. Generation probabilities were computed with OLGA for all TCRbeta clonotypes obtained by the gDNA method from a handful of donors. Entries here come from immuneACCESS through TCRdb and include only in-frame sequences with V and J called. Some clones fail to appear in such tables; in the studies checked, an unresolved V gene covers under half of the shortfall, and the cause of the remainder is unknown. V, J and clone size reflect that table, while D and trimming were determined from the DNA. In all, the sample holds some 1.5 million clones, and roughly 96% of those were seen once. The top ten constitute approximately 1.2% of the sample.

Healthy HIV-negative adults with no recently reported acute infections or vaccinations were included as donors. Every donor was a Caucasian adult living in Nashville, Tennessee, USA. CD4+ T cells were enriched by magnetic negative selection, after which naive cells were positively selected on CD45RA and the negative fraction was taken as the memory subset. After blood collection by leukapheresis, PBMCs were isolated using Ficoll-Histopaque density gradient centrifugation and then cryopreserved in the vapor phase of liquid nitrogen. Analytical flow cytometry was used to check the purity and quantity of every magnetically sorted T cell population. Genomic DNA was isolated from each sorted fraction and quantified by UV absorbance on a Nanodrop 2000c.

This chain is built from TRBV11-2 and TRBJ1-1; the D gene is unclear. The receptor comes from a man aged 25 to 40 in good health. The sequenced sample consisted of naive CD4+ T cells sorted from blood. Explained via the paper, the cell subset or site label denotes: CD45RA+ positively selected. The CDR3: CASSFGLLNTEAFF. The DNA reads as follows: TGTGCCAGCAGCTTCGGCCTGCTGAACACTGAAGCTTTCTTT.